This T cell receptor (beta chain) was obtained from a study of blood T cell repertoires in COVID-19 (TCRdb year 2020). Background for the entire study: Samples from collaborators originated in the United States, Italy and Spain and spanned both the acute and convalescent phases of COVID-19. The prospective study material was composed of cDNA or gDNA derived from T cells, B-cell-depleted T cells, or PBMCs. The dataset comprised deeply sampled blood TCRbeta repertoires from subjects exposed to, actively infected with, or recovered from COVID-19. The repertoires were released in a freely available public database meant as a resource for research on the immune response to SARS-CoV-2. The samples were drawn from the first 160 participants of the ongoing ImmuneRACE study and from some 1,300 subjects provided by 6 global collaborators. Sample metadata almost always included a de-identified subject ID, COVID-19 status, age in years and sex. Where available, HLA class I and class II types were obtained from metadata supplied by the sample provider rather than from assay-based typing.

To note about this clone: Which antigen it targets is not known. Per-base qualities were not stored, and no clone one base away is much larger.

Summary of the overall study and its limitations: Clinical and demographic metadata were provided uncurated, with the amount varying by source and participant.

TCRbeta CDR3 regions were amplified from genomic DNA by means of the immunoSEQ Assay, a bias-controlled multiplex PCR. The published analysis was carried out like this. Nucleated cell counts per sample were estimated from amplification of reference gene primers within the assay. Sequence reads were collapsed and filtered to measure the absolute abundance of every unique TCRbeta CDR3 rearrangement. For each sample, productive Simpson clonality was calculated as the square root of Simpson's diversity index over productive rearrangements. What TCRdb holds here is the immuneACCESS table cut down to in-frame rearrangements. Part of the clones is not present; checked against another copy, under half of the missing clones reflect an unresolved V gene, and the others are unexplained. The DNA gave D and trimming, while V, J and clone size come from that table. The sample profile shows approximately 310,000 clones; approximately 81% of them were found once. 1.9% of the sample goes to the ten largest clones.

Relative to germline, V is missing 6 bases and J is missing 3 bases, with 6 bases of the junction outside any gene match. The CDR3 runs 14 amino acids, cysteine and phenylalanine included. The retained sequence is limited to the CDR3, 42 bases, with the frame set at the first base. The germline V gene sets CDR1 to LGHNT and CDR2 to FRNRAP. Participants in the prospective study were aged 18 to 89 years, lived in 24 United States geographic areas, and enrolled through a virtual design. In the prospective study, participants were assigned to cohorts based on the clinical history participants reported in a screening survey and a study questionnaire. Exposed participants had been in contact with someone with a PCR-confirmed or clinician-diagnosed COVID-19 case within 2 weeks of study entry. In the prospective study, whole blood, serum and a nasopharyngeal or oropharyngeal swab were collected from each participant by mobile phlebotomists. Additional blood draws and questionnaires over an approximately 2-month period could optionally be provided by prospective study participants. Before DNA extraction, blood samples from the prospective study were shipped at room temperature or frozen.

The rearrangement joined TRBV12-5 to TRBJ2-7; the central 9 bases match TRBD1. The sample taken for sequencing was PBMCs or T cells enriched from blood (not recorded which). The TCR originated in a woman in her thirties who had been exposed to COVID-19. The DNA sequence is as follows: TGTGCTAGTGGAACCGGGACAGGGAACTACGAGCAGTACTTC. Its amino acids are CASGTGTGNYEQYF. Extended through the reference TRBV12-5 and TRBJ2-7 proteins, this CDR3 yields the full variable domain: DARVTQTPRHKVTEMGQEVTMRCQPILGHNTVFWYRQTMMQGLELLAYFRNRAPLDDSGMPKDRFSAEMPDATLATLKIQPSEPRDSAVYFCASGTGTGNYEQYFGPGTRLTVT.